This TCR beta chain was recovered during a study of blood T cell repertoires in COVID-19. Germline V lookup: CDR1 SGHRS, CDR2 YFSETQ. V gave up 4 bases and J gave up 2 bases, with 13 bases separating them. This CDR3 has 15 residues. Clones were read by immunoSEQ multiplex PCR, and TCRdb kept only the in-frame ones, dropping some. The table records fewer than 450,000 clones, about 92% of them present only once. Across under 25 US areas, participants ranged in age from about 18 to 100 years. Assignment of participants to cohorts was predicated upon participant-reported clinical history. Material: PBMCs or T cells enriched from blood (not recorded which). The genes are TRBV5-1 and TRBJ1-3, with D tentatively TRBD1 (5 bases). The TCR was taken from a man aged 18 to 30 who had recovered from COVID-19. CDR3 sequence (DNA): TGCGCCAGCAGCGGTGGTGGACAAGCTGGAAACACCATATATTTT. Amino acid sequence: CASSGGGQAGNTIYF.